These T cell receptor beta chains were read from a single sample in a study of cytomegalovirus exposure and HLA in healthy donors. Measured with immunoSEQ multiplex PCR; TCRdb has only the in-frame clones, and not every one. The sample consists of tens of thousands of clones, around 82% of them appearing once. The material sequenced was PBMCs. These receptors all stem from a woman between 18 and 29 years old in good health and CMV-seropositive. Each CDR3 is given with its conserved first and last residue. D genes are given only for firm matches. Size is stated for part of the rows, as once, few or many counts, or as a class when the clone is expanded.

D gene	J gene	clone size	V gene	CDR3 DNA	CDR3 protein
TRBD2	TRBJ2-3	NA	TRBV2	TGTGCCGAGCGGGGGGCCGGTGATACGCAGTATTTT	CAERGAGDTQYF
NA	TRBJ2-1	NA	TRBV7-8	TGTGCCAGCAGCTTAGCCGCTAGCCCCAAGGCCTACAATGAGCAGTTCTTC	CASSLAASPKAYNEQFF
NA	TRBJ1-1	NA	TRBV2	TGTGCCAGCTCTATGAACACTGAAGCTTTCTTT	CASSMNTEAFF
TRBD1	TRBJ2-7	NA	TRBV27	TGTGCCAGCAGCAACAGGGGGATCCCCTACGAGCAGTACTTC	CASSNRGIPYEQYF
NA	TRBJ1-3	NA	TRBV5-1	TGCGCCAGCAGCGTTGGACAGATTCCTGGAAACACCATATATTTT	CASSVGQIPGNTIYF
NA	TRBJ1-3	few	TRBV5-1	TGCGCCAGCAGCTTGGAGCCAGGGGCAGGAAACACCATATATTTT	CASSLEPGAGNTIYF
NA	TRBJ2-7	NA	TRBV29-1	TGCAGCGCCAGGAGGGCCGACGAGCAGTACTTC	CSARRADEQYF
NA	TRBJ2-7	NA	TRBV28	TGTGCCAGCAAGAATAGCGCGTGGGTCGACGAGCAGTACTTC	CASKNSAWVDEQYF
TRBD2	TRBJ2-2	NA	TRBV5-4	TGTGCCAGCAGCCCGCGGGGGGATCCAACCGGGGAGCTGTTTTTT	CASSPRGDPTGELFF
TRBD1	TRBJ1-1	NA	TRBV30	TGTGCCTGGAGAGGACAGGGAGTGAACACTGAAGCTTTCTTT	CAWRGQGVNTEAFF
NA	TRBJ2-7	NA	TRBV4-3	TGCGCCAGCAGCAGACAACCGGGACAATCCTACGAGCAGTACTTC	CASSRQPGQSYEQYF
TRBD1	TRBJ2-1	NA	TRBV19	TGTGCCACAGAGAGGAAGACAGGGTCCTACAATGAGCAGTTCTTC	CATERKTGSYNEQFF
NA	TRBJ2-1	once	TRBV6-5	TGTGCCAGCAGTTACGGGCGGCTAGCCTCCTACAATGAGCAGTTCTTC	CASSYGRLASYNEQFF
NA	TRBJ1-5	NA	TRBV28	TGTGCCAGCCAGGCAGCCTATAGCAATCAGCCCCAGCATTTT	CASQAAYSNQPQHF
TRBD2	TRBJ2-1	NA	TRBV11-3	TGTGCCAGCAGCTCATCACGGGGTAGCGGGAGTGTGCAGTTCTTC	CASSSSRGSGSVQFF
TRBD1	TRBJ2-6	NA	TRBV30	TGTGCCTGGAGCCGTACAGGGGTAGAGTCTGGGGCCAACGTCCTGACTTTC	CAWSRTGVESGANVLTF
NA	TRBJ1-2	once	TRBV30	TGTGCCTGGCAATCGGGGGTAGCGTATGGCTACACCTTC	CAWQSGVAYGYTF
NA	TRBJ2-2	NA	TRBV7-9	TGTGCCAGCAGCTTATGGGGCAGGAACACCGGGGAGCTGTTTTTT	CASSLWGRNTGELFF
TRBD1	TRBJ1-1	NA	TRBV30	TGTGCCTGGAGTGGACAGGGAAACACTGAAGCTTTCTTT	CAWSGQGNTEAFF
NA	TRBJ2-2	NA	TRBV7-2	TGTGCCAGCAGCCGAGAGGGACTCGCCACCGGGGAGCTGTTTTTT	CASSREGLATGELFF
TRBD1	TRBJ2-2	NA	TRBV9	TGTGCCAGCAGCGTAGCGGGACAGGGGACCGGGGAGCTGTTTTTT	CASSVAGQGTGELFF
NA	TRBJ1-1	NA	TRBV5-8	TGTGCCAGCAGCTTTCGGGTGGGGGCGCCGAACACTGAAGCTTTCTTT	CASSFRVGAPNTEAFF